The source of this T cell receptor (beta chain) is a study of OX40 agonist ivuxolimab in advanced cancers. As for the study in general: Ivuxolimab doses were 0.01, 0.1, 0.3, 1.5, 3 or 10 mg/kg every 2 weeks. A male proportion of over 70% was recorded, with mean age around 55 years and range about 20 to 79.

Remarks on this clone: Its target is unknown.

Regarding the study as a whole: Low normalized T-cell clonal expansion also characterized some of the nonresponders.

Clones were sequenced by immunoSEQ multiplex PCR, and TCRdb holds only the in-frame ones, with some missing. The sample contains fewer than 40,000 clones, about 79% of which appear only once. The sequence derives from an adult with an advanced solid tumor such as melanoma, head and neck, liver or kidney cancer. Sequences were derived from CD4+ or CD8+ T cells sorted from blood, sampled in a trial of the OX40 agonist ivuxolimab.

Here the CDR3 DNA reads TGTGCCAGCACCTCGGGACACCCTAACTATGGCTACACCTTC. It translates to CASTSGHPNYGYTF. The V call is TRBV6-5, the J call TRBJ1-2; a weak D match, TRBD1 (6 bases). The CDR3 runs to 14 residues. Germline CDR1 and CDR2: MNHEY and SVGAGI. V gave up 7 bases and J gave up 0 bases, with 12 bases separating them.